Listed here is a single T cell receptor beta chain. The sample holds a few counts of this clonotype. No cognate antigen has been identified for it. No per-base quality is available; no much larger clone lies one base away. The library was produced with RT-PCR. Sequencing was performed on a NextSeq 550. TCRdb took the public reads, trimmed them with fastp at Q25, ran MiXCR for clone calling and kept in-frame beta chains. For every CDR3 protein sequence, its rows merge into one entry that carries the most common genes and DNA. This sample has hundreds of thousands of distinct CDR3 sequences in its table, and roughly 17% of those were observed once. Together, the top ten hold 6.5% to 7.5% of the sample. This entry belongs to a study of patients and donors after allogeneic stem cell transplantation (dated by TCRdb to about 2020). Sequencing was done on a sample of blood, either unsorted or a sorted T cell fraction (not recorded which). This clonotype was sampled from a human donor who was either an allogeneic HSCT recipient or a stem cell or donor lymphocyte infusion donor (not recorded which). It is not recorded whose cells these are; they may come from a transplant donor.

The CDR3 here reads CASSTNGNTEAFF. The sequence in DNA is TGTGCCAGCAGCACAAACGGGAACACTGAAGCTTTCTTT. The chain was built from TRBV7-6 and TRBJ1-1, with an unclear D gene assignment. The CDR3 goes from the cysteine to the phenylalanine over 13 residues. Only CDR3 DNA remains: 39 bases, in frame from the first base. Trimming costs V 5 bases and J 1 base, and their ends lie 8 bases apart. The germline V gene specifies SGHVS as CDR1 and FNYEAQ as CDR2.